This is a list of T cell receptor beta chains from one sample in a study of blood T cell repertoires in COVID-19. The data were produced by immunoSEQ multiplex PCR, yet TCRdb's version contains in-frame clones alone and is incomplete. The table includes tens of thousands of clones, about 80% detected once. The material sequenced was peripheral blood. These receptors all stem from a man between 65 and 85 years old with acute or convalescent COVID-19. CDR3s include the opening cysteine and the closing phenylalanine or tryptophan. D genes are given only for firm matches. Some rows have no size entry. The others give once, few or many, or a class for an expanded clone.

V	J	size	D	DNA	CDR3
TRBV19	TRBJ2-7	.	.	TGTGCCAGTAGTATCCCCGGAGACGAGCAGTACTTC	CASSIPGDEQYF
TRBV6-5	TRBJ2-3	.	TRBD2	TGTGCCAGCAGCCAGCGGGGGGGCCCAGATACGCAGTATTTT	CASSQRGGPDTQYF
TRBV14	TRBJ2-7	.	TRBD1	TGTGCCAGCAGCCAAGATTGGGGACAGGAGCACTACGAGCAGTACTTC	CASSQDWGQEHYEQYF
TRBV6-1	TRBJ1-2	.	.	TGTGCCAGCAGTGAGAGGGCCCAGCGGGACTATGGCTACACCTTC	CASSERAQRDYGYTF
TRBV5-5	TRBJ2-5	once	TRBD1	TGTGCCAGCAGCACGCCAGGGGGTACAGAGACCCAGTACTTC	CASSTPGGTETQYF
TRBV4-1	TRBJ2-1	.	TRBD2	TGCGCCAGCAGCCAAGATATAGGACTAGCGGGAGCTATTGATGAGCAGTTCTTC	CASSQDIGLAGAIDEQFF
TRBV12-3/TRBV12-4	TRBJ1-5	few	.	TGTGCCAGCAGTTTTAGTAGCAATCAGCCCCAGCATTTT	CASSFSSNQPQHF
TRBV5-1	TRBJ1-2	.	TRBD1	TGCGCCAGCAGCTTGGTGGACAGGAGCAACTATGGCTACACCTTC	CASSLVDRSNYGYTF
TRBV30	TRBJ2-1	.	TRBD2	TGTGCCTGGAGTGCCCTACTTGGGGCGGGGGGGTACAATGAGCAGTTCTTC	CAWSALLGAGGYNEQFF
TRBV15	TRBJ1-5	.	.	TGTGCCACCAGCAGAGACGATACAGGCCTCGTTTGGAATCAGCCCCAGCATTTT	CATSRDDTGLVWNQPQHF
TRBV9	TRBJ2-7	.	.	TGTGCCAGCAGCGCGGGGGGCGAGGGCTCCTACGAGCAGTACTTC	CASSAGGEGSYEQYF
TRBV5-1	TRBJ2-5	.	TRBD2	TGCGCCAGCAGTCCGAGGGGCGGGGGGTACCAAGAGACCCAGTACTTC	CASSPRGGGYQETQYF
TRBV5-6	TRBJ2-1	.	TRBD2	TGTGCCAGCAGCTCGGGACTAGCGGCCTACAATGAGCAGTTCTTC	CASSSGLAAYNEQFF
TRBV29-1	TRBJ2-1	.	.	TGCAGCGTTGAAGATCTAAGGGGGGGATACAATGAGCAGTTCTTC	CSVEDLRGGYNEQFF
TRBV6-1	TRBJ1-2	once	.	TGTGCCAGCAGTGAAGCCCTAGTTGGTGGCTACACCTTC	CASSEALVGGYTF
TRBV7-9	TRBJ2-1	.	.	TGTGCCAGCAGCCAAGTCAACAGGGTCAGGGCCTACAATGAGCAGTTCTTC	CASSQVNRVRAYNEQFF
TRBV9	TRBJ1-5	.	TRBD1	TGTGCCAGCAGCAAGACAGGGGGCAGCAATCAGCCCCAGCATTTT	CASSKTGGSNQPQHF
TRBV6-5	TRBJ1-1	.	.	TGTGCCAGCAGTATTGGGGCAGGGTCGGCTTTCTTT	CASSIGAGSAFF
TRBV19	TRBJ1-4	.	.	TGTGCCAGTAGTATAGATCGCCAGGGCGGTTTCTCTAAGCTGTTTTTT	CASSIDRQGGFSKLFF
TRBV28	TRBJ1-5	few	.	TGTGCCAGCAGTTTTCGAGACAGGAAAGTGTGGCTAAGCAATCAGCCCCAGCATTTT	CASSFRDRKVWLSNQPQHF
TRBV19	TRBJ2-7	.	.	TGTGCCAGTAGGCGGCAGGATGACTACTACGAGCAGTACTTC	CASRRQDDYYEQYF
TRBV5-1	TRBJ2-4	.	.	TGCGCCAGCAGCATTAGTGGGGGGGCCGGAAACATTCAGTACTTC	CASSISGGAGNIQYF
TRBV7-8	TRBJ1-1	.	.	TGTGCCAGCAGCTTACTCTCCGGGGGAGTGAACACTGAAGCTTTCTTT	CASSLLSGGVNTEAFF
TRBV6-4	TRBJ1-6	once	TRBD1	TGTGCCAGCAGCGTTGACAGGGGATATAATTCACCCCTCCACTTT	CASSVDRGYNSPLHF
TRBV5-4	TRBJ2-5	.	TRBD1	TGTGCCAGCAGGCCCGGGACAGATTATTACCAAGAGACCCAGTACTTC	CASRPGTDYYQETQYF
TRBV3-1/TRBV3-2	TRBJ1-1	.	TRBD1	TGTGCCAGCAGCCAGGGACAGGGGCGTGTGAACACTGAAGCTTTCTTT	CASSQGQGRVNTEAFF
TRBV7-2	TRBJ2-2	.	TRBD2	TGTGCCAGCAGCACCTACGGCGGGGGGACGAACACCGGGGAGCTGTTTTTT	CASSTYGGGTNTGELFF
TRBV19	TRBJ2-7	.	TRBD1	TGTGCCAGTAGTAAGGGGACAGGTGGTTACGAGCAGTACTTC	CASSKGTGGYEQYF
TRBV6-5	TRBJ1-1	.	TRBD1	TGTGCCAGCAGTTACTCGACAGGGGTGAGCACTGAAGCTTTCTTT	CASSYSTGVSTEAFF
TRBV7-7	TRBJ1-1	.	.	TGTGCCAGCAGCAGGGAGATGAACACTGAAGCTTTCTTT	CASSREMNTEAFF
TRBV2	TRBJ1-3	.	TRBD1	TGTGCCAGCAGTTCGGACAGGGTCTTAGTTGGAAACACCATATATTTT	CASSSDRVLVGNTIYF
TRBV7-6	TRBJ1-6	.	.	TGTGCCAGCAGCTTAAGTCCGGCAGGACAAAATTCACCCCTCCACTTT	CASSLSPAGQNSPLHF
TRBV2	TRBJ1-1	few	.	TGTGCCAGCAAGCGATATACAAACGGGGGCACTGAAGCTTTCTTT	CASKRYTNGGTEAFF
TRBV29-1	TRBJ2-5	once	.	TGCAGCGTGAGACAGGGCAGAGGAGCGGGAGAGACCCAGTACTTC	CSVRQGRGAGETQYF
TRBV2	TRBJ1-1	.	.	TGTGCCAGCAGCGTCCGGTGGACTGAAGCTTTCTTT	CASSVRWTEAFF
TRBV4-3	TRBJ2-3	.	TRBD2	TGCGCCAGCAGCCCGGGGGGGGCCGGGGATACGCAGTATTTT	CASSPGGAGDTQYF
TRBV5-6	TRBJ1-2	once	.	TGTGCCAGCAGCTTGGATGGAGGGACCGATCGCTATGGCTACACCTTC	CASSLDGGTDRYGYTF
TRBV6-5	TRBJ1-2	.	.	TGTGCCAGCAGTTACTCGTCAGGGCTTGGCTACACCTTC	CASSYSSGLGYTF
TRBV7-9	TRBJ1-4	.	TRBD1	TGTGCCAGCAACCCGGGACAGGGTGACGAAAAACTGTTTTTT	CASNPGQGDEKLFF
TRBV5-1	TRBJ2-1	.	TRBD2	TGCGCCAGCAGCCTCCTCACTAGCGGGGCTCCCGGAGGGCAGTTCTTC	CASSLLTSGAPGGQFF
TRBV18	TRBJ2-7	few	TRBD1	TGTGCCAGCTCACGAATCCATCCGACAGGGACCTCCTACGAGCAGTACTTC	CASSRIHPTGTSYEQYF
TRBV6-2/TRBV6-3	TRBJ2-1	.	TRBD2	TGTGCCAGCAGTTACCCCCGGACTAGCGGGAGTTATAATGAGCAGTTCTTC	CASSYPRTSGSYNEQFF
TRBV27	TRBJ2-1	medium-sized	TRBD2	TGTGCCAGCAGTTTTGGACTAGCGGTTTACAATGAGCAGTTCTTC	CASSFGLAVYNEQFF
TRBV9	TRBJ1-4	few	TRBD1	TGTGCCAGCAGCGTAGAAGGAGGGGGCGGTGAAAAACTGTTTTTT	CASSVEGGGGEKLFF
TRBV5-1	TRBJ1-2	.	.	TGCGCCAGCAGCTTTGACGGAGCGAGTCTTTATGGCTACACCTTC	CASSFDGASLYGYTF
TRBV10-3	TRBJ1-1	once	TRBD1	TGTGCCATCAGCACCGGGACAGGGATCGGTAACGCTGAAGCTTTCTTT	CAISTGTGIGNAEAFF
TRBV28	TRBJ1-2	.	.	TGTGCCAGCAGTGACGGGAGAGGAATCATCTATGGCTACACCTTC	CASSDGRGIIYGYTF
TRBV14	TRBJ2-3	.	TRBD2	TGTGCCAGCAGCCAGAGCCACCTAGCGGGGCTCACAGATACGCAGTATTTT	CASSQSHLAGLTDTQYF
TRBV19	TRBJ2-7	.	.	TGTGCCAGTAGTAAGGTCCCAGGCAGGGCCTACGAGCAGTACTTC	CASSKVPGRAYEQYF
TRBV5-6	TRBJ2-2	.	TRBD1	TGTGCCAGCAGCGTGACAGGGGGCGCGAGGACCGGGGAGCTGTTTTTT	CASSVTGGARTGELFF
TRBV6-4	TRBJ1-2	.	TRBD1	TGTGCCAGCAGTGACGGGACAGGGGTTGGCTACACCTTC	CASSDGTGVGYTF
TRBV7-2	TRBJ2-2	.	.	TGTGCCAGCAGCTTAAGTGTAACTTCGTTCGGGGAGCTGTTTTTT	CASSLSVTSFGELFF
TRBV20-1	TRBJ2-1	.	TRBD2	TGCAGTGCTAGTTCCTACCGACTAGCGGCCACCCGCTCCTACAATGAGCAGTTCTTC	CSASSYRLAATRSYNEQFF
TRBV7-2	TRBJ1-1	.	TRBD1	TGTGCCAGCAGCTTAACGGGACAGGTTATGAACACTGAAGCTTTCTTT	CASSLTGQVMNTEAFF
TRBV18	TRBJ1-2	once	TRBD1	TGTGCCAGCTCACCAGCAACGGGGAACAGGGGTCCTATGGGTGGCTACACCTTC	CASSPATGNRGPMGGYTF
TRBV5-1	TRBJ2-1	once	TRBD2	TGCGCCAGCAGCTTGGCCCGCGGGAGCGGGGGGAATGAGCAGTTCTTC	CASSLARGSGGNEQFF
TRBV11-2	TRBJ2-1	few	TRBD2	TGTGCCAGCAGCTTAGATTCGGCGCTACTAGCGGGAGTTCTAAATGAGCAGTTCTTC	CASSLDSALLAGVLNEQFF